What follows are 26 T cell receptor beta chains derived from one specimen sequenced in a study of T cell responses to AZD1222 COVID-19 vaccine. The data were produced by immunoSEQ multiplex PCR, yet TCRdb's version contains in-frame clones alone and is incomplete. This repertoire shows more than 95,000 clones, 88% found once; its top ten account for over 8.5%. The specimen was peripheral blood, collected on day 0 of AZD1222 vaccination. The receptors stem from an adult in good health.

J is TRBJ1-4 and V is TRBV5-1; 7 bases map to TRBD1. The CDR3 extends over 16 amino acids. Germline CDR1 reads SGHRS; CDR2 reads YFSETQ. V gave up 1 base and J gave up 4 bases; unmatched junction bases: 7. This CDR3 is CASSLSPGTVNEKLFF. The CDR3 DNA is TGCGCCAGCAGCTTGTCCCCCGGGACAGTTAATGAAAAACTGTTTTTT.

V gene TRBV7-3 combines with J gene TRBJ2-7, with D tentatively TRBD1 or TRBD2 (6 bases each). V lost 5 bases to trimming and J lost 7 bases, with 21 bases between them. This CDR3 spans 15 amino acids. Germline V gene lookup returns CDR1 SGHTA and CDR2 FQGTGA. The CDR3 sequence is CASSPDPGAQGEQYF. CDR3 DNA: TGTGCCAGCAGCCCCGACCCGGGGGCGCAGGGGGAGCAGTACTTC.

V is TRBV12-3 or TRBV12-4 and J is TRBJ1-1; D unclear. The CDR3 has 13 residues. V lost 6 bases to trimming and J lost 2 bases, with 10 bases between them. The CDR3 DNA reads TGTGCCAGCAGCAGACATAGAAACACTGAAGCTTTCTTT. Its translation is CASSRHRNTEAFF.

The chain recombines TRBV29-1 with TRBJ1-1; possibly TRBD1 for D (5 bases). The CDR3 covers 13 residues. With 3 bases removed from V and 1 base from J, the gap between germline ends came to 9 bases. The germline V gene has CDR1 SQVTM and CDR2 ANQGSEA. The CDR3 coding sequence is TGCAGCGTTGATACTGACAGGAACACTGAAGCTTTCTTT. Its protein product is CSVDTDRNTEAFF.

This chain connects TRBV19 to TRBJ1-5; no reliable D call. Germline CDR1 LNHDA, CDR2 SQIVND (reference sequence). Trimming removed 1 base at V and 0 bases at J, with 7 bases between. This CDR3 comprises 15 residues. CDR3 residues: CASSIGVFSNQPQHF. The CDR3 DNA follows: TGTGCCAGTAGTATAGGGGTTTTTAGCAATCAGCCCCAGCATTTT.

This chain connects TRBV5-1 to TRBJ1-1; 7 nucleotides line up with TRBD1. With V trimmed by 4 bases and J by 1 base, 4 bases remained unmatched. Germline V gene sequence: CDR1 SGHRS, CDR2 YFSETQ. This CDR3 comprises 14 residues. The CDR3 reads CASSARQGNTEAFF. The CDR3, as DNA: TGCGCCAGCAGCGCCCGACAGGGGAACACTGAAGCTTTCTTT.

In DNA, the CDR3 is TGTGCCAGCAGCCGCGACCGAATATCCTATAATTCACCCCTCCACTTT. This encodes CASSRDRISYNSPLHF. This rearrangement joins TRBV7-9 to TRBJ1-6, with no clear D. V was pared by 5 bases and J by 1 base, with 12 bases between. Germline V CDR1 and CDR2: SEHNR, FQNEAQ (reference sequence). The CDR3 is 16 residues long.

This clone was counted only a few times. This sequence joins TRBV10-3 and TRBJ2-1, with 10 nucleotides matching TRBD2. Germline assignment: CDR1 ENHRY and CDR2 SYGVKD. Trimming took 1 base from V and 6 from J; bases not matched to a gene: 6. This CDR3 is 16 amino acids long. The CDR3 nucleotides read TGTGCCATCAGTGAGTTGGAGCGGGGGGGCCTCAATGAGCAGTTCTTC. Residues: CAISELERGGLNEQFF.

V and J are TRBV5-4 and TRBJ1-3, with D maybe TRBD1 (6 bases). This CDR3 is 14 amino acids long. The germline V gene encodes CDR1 SGHNT and CDR2 YYREEE (reference sequence). Trimming stripped 4 bases from V and 3 bases from J, with 11 bases between. DNA for the CDR3: TGTGCCAGCAGCGTACAGGGCAATGGAAACACCATATATTTT. This sequence encodes CASSVQGNGNTIYF.

This chain joins TRBV27 and TRBJ1-3; the D gene is possibly TRBD1 (5 bases). CDR3 length: 14 amino acids. V lost 1 base to trimming and J lost 8 bases, with 12 bases between them. Germline-derived CDR1 and CDR2 are MNHEY and SMNVEV (reference sequence). The chain's CDR3 is CASSLWPGSDTIYF. The CDR3 nucleotides are TGTGCCAGCAGTTTATGGCCAGGGTCGGACACCATATATTTT.

V is TRBV21-1 and J is TRBJ1-1. TRBV21-1 is a pseudogene. This CDR3 has 13 amino acids. This chain's CDR3 is CALVRGWLTEAFF. CDR3 nucleotides: TGTGCCCTCGTTCGAGGGTGGTTGACTGAAGCTTTCTTT.

The chain combines TRBV6-2 or TRBV6-3 with TRBJ1-2, with no clear D. Germline CDR1 MNHEY, CDR2 SVGEGT. The V and J ends lost 5 bases and 4 bases respectively, with 8 bases between them. CDR3 length: 12 amino acids. CDR3 DNA sequence: TGTGCCAGCAGTCCCGAGACCTATGGCTACACCTTC. It yields the protein CASSPETYGYTF.

The chain is built from TRBV6-2 or TRBV6-3 and TRBJ1-1, with a weak D call TRBD1 (5 bases). This CDR3 contains 14 residues. Per germline, CDR1 MNHEY and CDR2 SVGEGT. V was trimmed by 6 bases and J by 9 bases, leaving 20 bases between them. The CDR3 DNA is TGTGCCAGCAGCGCCCGTTGGTATGGGGGGAAAGCTTTCTTT. Translation gives CASSARWYGGKAFF.

The chain couples TRBV6-5 to TRBJ2-7; D is possibly TRBD1 (6 bases). The V end lost 0 bases, the J end lost 6 bases, and 9 bases lay between the germline ends. Germline values: CDR1 MNHEY, CDR2 SVGAGI. The CDR3 is 13 amino acids. Here the CDR3 DNA reads TGTGCCAGCAGTTACTCTGGGGGCCGCGAGCAGTACTTC. The encoded protein is CASSYSGGREQYF.

This clone was detected only a few times. The genes are TRBV5-1 and TRBJ2-3; a weak D match, TRBD1 (6 bases). Germline CDR1 reads SGHRS; CDR2 reads YFSETQ. The CDR3 is 15 residues long. The V end was cut by 0 bases, the J end by 0 bases, with 8 bases between. The CDR3 region is CASSLVGQSTDTQYF. CDR3 in DNA: TGCGCCAGCAGCTTGGTAGGACAGAGCACAGATACGCAGTATTTT.

This sequence joins TRBV28 and TRBJ1-5; 8 nucleotides agree with TRBD1. Germline V lookup: CDR1 MDHEN, CDR2 SYDVKM. The length of the CDR3 is 14 residues. The ends lost 6 bases at V and 4 bases at J; junction bases unmatched: 5. DNA of the CDR3: TGTGCCAGCAGACCAACAGGGGGGAATCAGCCCCAGCATTTT. Protein: CASRPTGGNQPQHF.

This chain uses TRBV12-3 or TRBV12-4 with TRBJ1-2, with TRBD1 matching 7 bases. The CDR3 contains 13 residues. V was pared by 6 bases and J by 5 bases, with 6 bases of the junction left unmatched. CDR3 amino acids: CASSDRDGYGYTF. The CDR3 nucleotides are TGTGCCAGCAGCGACAGGGACGGGTATGGCTACACCTTC.

J is TRBJ2-1 and V is TRBV19; tentatively, D is TRBD2 (6 bases). The germline V gene encodes CDR1 LNHDA and CDR2 SQIVND (reference sequence). The CDR3 is 14 amino acids. The germline V and J ends were trimmed by 10 bases and 3 bases, with 16 bases remaining between them. This CDR3 is CATSNVGGYNEQFF. CDR3 DNA: TGTGCCACCTCGAATGTGGGGGGCTACAATGAGCAGTTCTTC.

This clone came up a few times. The chain combines TRBV20-1 with TRBJ1-3; TRBD1 matches 8 bases. Germline loops: CDR1 DFQATT, CDR2 SNEGSKA (reference sequence). V trimming: 3 bases; J trimming: 0 bases; junction bases outside the gene matches: 1. The CDR3 consists of 14 residues. CDR3 DNA sequence: TGCAGTGCTAGTACAGGGGGCTCTGGAAACACCATATATTTT. Its protein is CSASTGGSGNTIYF.

Here the CDR3 reads CAWSTDLGSGNTIYF. As DNA, the CDR3 is TGTGCCTGGAGTACAGACCTGGGCTCTGGAAACACCATATATTTT. The chain joins TRBV30 to TRBJ1-3; D is uncertain. Trimming pared 2 bases from V and 0 bases from J, leaving 11 bases between. Germline V CDR1 and CDR2: GTSNPN, SVGIG (reference sequence). CDR3 length: 15 amino acids.

CDR3 in amino acids: CGAISSYNSPLHF. DNA of the CDR3: TGTGGGGCAATAAGCTCCTATAATTCACCCCTCCACTTT. The chain joins TRBV28 to TRBJ1-6; no clear D gene. Germline lookup yields CDR1 MDHEN and CDR2 SYDVKM. The CDR3 has 13 amino acids.

The CDR3 DNA is TGCGCCAGCAGCTCCAAGGGGGCTGGGAGTACCTACGAGCAGTACTTC. It translates to CASSSKGAGSTYEQYF. The genes are TRBV4-1 and TRBJ2-7; 7 bases are shared with TRBD1. J was trimmed by 2 bases and V by 5 bases; bases with no gene match: 12. The CDR3 extends over 16 amino acids. Germline CDR1 is MGHRA and CDR2 is YSYEKL.

This clone was detected a few times. The chain carries TRBV7-2 and TRBJ2-7, with D tentatively TRBD2 (5 bases). Germline CDR1 is SGHTA and CDR2 is FQGNSA. The CDR3 length is 14 residues. The V end lost 3 bases, the J end lost 4 bases, and 13 bases lay between the germline ends. The CDR3 loop reads CASSFSSLSYEQYF. Here the CDR3 DNA reads TGTGCCAGCAGCTTCTCTAGCCTCTCTTACGAGCAGTACTTC.

The chain recombines TRBV30 with TRBJ1-6; TRBD1 matches 7 bases. V lost 2 bases and J lost 8; bases outside the gene matches: 6. This CDR3 contains 14 residues. Germline loops: CDR1 GTSNPN, CDR2 SVGIG (reference sequence). CDR3 region: CAWSSQGRYSPLHF. DNA of the CDR3: TGTGCCTGGAGTTCACAGGGGAGGTATTCACCCCTCCACTTT.

The V call is TRBV2, the J call TRBJ1-2; 7 nucleotides line up with TRBD1. Germline V lookup: CDR1 SNHLY, CDR2 FYNNEI. This CDR3 is built from 14 residues. Unmatched junction bases numbered 2, after V lost 2 bases and J lost 2 bases. The CDR3 loop reads CASSETGVNYGYTF. CDR3 nucleotides: TGTGCCAGCAGTGAAACAGGGGTGAACTATGGCTACACCTTC.

As regards this clone: One end of the junction is discordant with germline, which a read error may explain. This chain joins TRBV6-1 and TRBJ1-1; TRBD1 matches at 8 bases. The CDR3 loop spans 13 amino acids. Germline CDR1 MNHNS, CDR2 SASEGT. In DNA form, the CDR3 reads TGTGCCAGCATTGAACAGGGGGTCACTGAAGCTTTCTTT. Protein product: CASIEQGVTEAFF.